Presented here are 3 T cell receptor beta chains from one specimen sequenced in a study of post-analysis software for immune sequencing data. General study findings and limits: Roughly five TRBV segments appeared more often in patients than in controls, and TRBV5-6, TRBV5-1 and TRBV20-1 were among these.

Included in the TCR beta cDNA libraries were unique molecular identifiers. TCRdb used MiXCR to reprocess the PCR reads, holding one entry per CDR3 protein. Seen here are over 150,000 distinct CDR3 sequences, 30% observed once, and the top ten hold more than 1.3%. These receptors have no identified antigens. Sequenced material: blood. These receptor sequences come from a girl between 10 and 17 years old with multiple sclerosis.

As for this clonotype: A much larger clone lies a single base off, so this may be a read error. The chain links TRBV7-9 to TRBJ2-1; D gene ambiguous. CDR1 is SEHNR and CDR2 is FQNEAQ in the germline V gene (reference sequence). The CDR3 is 19 amino acids. The V end was cut by 1 base, the J end by 13 bases, with 32 bases between. In DNA, the CDR3 is TGTGCCAGCAGCTTAGTGTATATCCGCGAGAGATCCGATCAAGAGACCCAGTTCTTC. Translation gives CASSLVYIRERSDQETQFF.

This chain connects TRBV28 to TRBJ2-5; D gene ambiguous. Germline CDR1 is MDHEN and CDR2 is SYDVKM. The CDR3 covers 15 residues. The V gene lost 8 bases and the J gene lost 4 bases, with 20 bases spanning the gap. The CDR3 nucleotides read TGTGCCAGCGGCGCGGCGGTTTACAGCTTAGAGACCCAGTACTTC. Residues: CASGAAVYSLETQYF. The entire variable domain, with the rest obtained from reference TRBV28 and TRBJ2-5, is as follows: DVKVTQSSRYLVKRTGEKVFLECVQDMDHENMFWYRQDPGLGLRLIYFSYDVKMKEKGDIPEGYSVSREKKERFSLILESASTNQTSMYLCASGAAVYSLETQYFGPGTRLLVL.

This chain uses TRBV5-1 with TRBJ2-3, with TRBD2 as a possible D gene (5 bases). Trimming stripped 0 bases from V and 8 bases from J, with 16 bases between. This CDR3 has 15 residues. Germline V gene sequence: CDR1 SGHRS, CDR2 YFSETQ. The CDR3 DNA follows: TGCGCCAGCAGCTTGGATGGGTCCTTTGGAGGTACGCAGTATTTT. Amino acid sequence: CASSLDGSFGGTQYF.